This TCR beta chain was documented in a study of regulatory T cells in long-lasting Graves disease. As for time point: newly diagnosed GD, antithyroid drugs for less than 3 months. PBMC RNA was the source of the TCR library. Staff drew roughly 10 milliliters of peripheral blood into EDTA tubes. This clonotype showed up just a few times. CDR3-region Arm-PCR and iRepertoire HTBI primers produced the TCR beta libraries. TCRdb used MiXCR to reprocess the multiplex PCR reads, holding one entry per CDR3 protein. The sample lists around 500,000 distinct CDR3 sequences; 15% to 20% were seen once. The germline gives CDR1 LNHDA, CDR2 SQIVND (reference sequence). Trimming removed 7 bases from V and 5 bases from J; junction bases left unmatched: 10. CDR3 size: 15 residues. These data are also associated with another study on T cells in Graves' hyperthyroidism and ophthalmopathy.

The source is a woman aged 40-65 years with Graves disease. Sequencing used peripheral blood mononuclear cells (PBMCs), obtained at new diagnosis, from a patient treated with antithyroid drugs. V and J are TRBV19 and TRBJ1-4; 7 positions match TRBD1. The CDR3 protein is CASTDRQGVNEKLFF. CDR3 bases: TGTGCCAGTACCGACAGACAGGGTGTGAATGAAAAACTGTTTTTT. The variable domain in full, with the rest retrieved from reference TRBV19 and TRBJ1-4, is DGGITQSPKYLFRKEGQNVTLSCEQNLNHDAMYWYRQDPGQGLRLIYYSQIVNDFQKGDIAEGYSVSREKKESFPLTVTSAQKNPTAFYLCASTDRQGVNEKLFFGSGTQLSVL.